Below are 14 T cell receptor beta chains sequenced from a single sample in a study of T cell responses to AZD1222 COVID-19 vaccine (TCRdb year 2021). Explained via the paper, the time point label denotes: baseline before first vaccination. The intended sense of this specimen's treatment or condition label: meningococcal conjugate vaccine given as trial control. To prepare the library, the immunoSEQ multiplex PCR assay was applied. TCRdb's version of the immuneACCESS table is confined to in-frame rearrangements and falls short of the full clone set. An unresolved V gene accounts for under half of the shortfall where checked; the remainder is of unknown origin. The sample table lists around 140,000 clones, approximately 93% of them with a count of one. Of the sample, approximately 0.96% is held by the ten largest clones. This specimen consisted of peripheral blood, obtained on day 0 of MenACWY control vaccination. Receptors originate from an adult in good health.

CDR3 nucleotide sequence: TGTGCCAGCAGCCAAGATTTGGCGGGAGCCTACAATGAGCAGTTCTTC. Amino acids: CASSQDLAGAYNEQFF. The chain employs TRBV3-1 (or the pseudogene TRBV3-2) and TRBJ2-1; 7 positions match TRBD2. CDR1 and CDR2 (germline): LGHDT, YNNKEL (reference sequence). The CDR3 has 16 amino acids. V dropped 0 bases and J dropped 2; count of bases not matched to a gene: 4.

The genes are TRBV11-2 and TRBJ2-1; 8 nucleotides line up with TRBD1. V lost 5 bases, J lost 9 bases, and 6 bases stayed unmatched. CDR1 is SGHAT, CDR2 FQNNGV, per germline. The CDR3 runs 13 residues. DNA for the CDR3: TGTGCCAGCAGCCAGGGGGCGTTAAGTGAGCAGTTCTTC. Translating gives CASSQGALSEQFF. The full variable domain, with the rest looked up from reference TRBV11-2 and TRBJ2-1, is EAGVAQSPRYKIIEKRQSVAFWCNPISGHATLYWYQQILGQGPKLLIQFQNNGVVDDSQLPKDRFSAERLKGVDSTLKIQPAKLEDSAVYLCASSQGALSEQFFGPGTRLTVL.

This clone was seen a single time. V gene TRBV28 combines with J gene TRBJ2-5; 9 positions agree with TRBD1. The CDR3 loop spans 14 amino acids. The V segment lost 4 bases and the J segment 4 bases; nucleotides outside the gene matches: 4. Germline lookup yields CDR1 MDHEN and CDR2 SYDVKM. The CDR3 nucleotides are TGTGCCAGCAGTTGGGACAGGGAGGGAGAGACCCAGTACTTC. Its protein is CASSWDREGETQYF.

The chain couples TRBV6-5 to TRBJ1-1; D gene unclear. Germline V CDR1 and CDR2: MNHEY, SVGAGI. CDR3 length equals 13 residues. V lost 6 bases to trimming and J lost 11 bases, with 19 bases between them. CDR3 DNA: TGTGCCAGCAGCCGGCAGGCTGGGGTTTCGGCTTTCTTT. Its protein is CASSRQAGVSAFF.

In DNA form, the CDR3 reads TGTGCCAGCAGTGCTCTAAACGAGCAGTACTTC. As protein: CASSALNEQYF. The chain is built from TRBV12-3 or TRBV12-4 and TRBJ2-7; D remains unclear. The CDR3 totals 11 residues. Trimming took 5 bases from V and 5 from J, leaving 7 bases between them.

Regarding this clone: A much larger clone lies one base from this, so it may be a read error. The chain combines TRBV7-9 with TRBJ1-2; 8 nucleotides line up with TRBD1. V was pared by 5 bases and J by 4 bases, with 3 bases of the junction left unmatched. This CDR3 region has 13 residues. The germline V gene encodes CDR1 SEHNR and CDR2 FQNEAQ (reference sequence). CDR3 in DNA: TGTGCCAGCAGCCGGACAGGGACCTATGGCTACACCTTC. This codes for CASSRTGTYGYTF.

CDR3 DNA: TGTGCCAGCAGTCCCTACGGACTAGCGGGAGGTATTGATACGCAGTATTTT. Translation: CASSPYGLAGGIDTQYF. The chain carries TRBV27 and TRBJ2-3, with 14 positions matching TRBD2. CDR1 is MNHEY, CDR2 SMNVEV, per germline (reference sequence). This CDR3 comprises 17 residues. Trimming cost V 5 bases and J 6 bases; bases outside gene matches: 10.

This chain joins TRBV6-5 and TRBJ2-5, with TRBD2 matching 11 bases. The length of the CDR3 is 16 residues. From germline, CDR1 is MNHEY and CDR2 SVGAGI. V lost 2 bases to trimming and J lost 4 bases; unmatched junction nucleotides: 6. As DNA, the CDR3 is TGTGCCAGCAGTTACCCCGAGACTAGCGGGGTAGAGACCCAGTACTTC. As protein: CASSYPETSGVETQYF.

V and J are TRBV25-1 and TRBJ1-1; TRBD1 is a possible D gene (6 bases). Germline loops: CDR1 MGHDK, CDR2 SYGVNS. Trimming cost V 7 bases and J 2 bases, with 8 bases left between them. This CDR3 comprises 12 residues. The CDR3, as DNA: TGTGCCAGCAACAGGGACAACACTGAAGCTTTCTTT. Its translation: CASNRDNTEAFF.

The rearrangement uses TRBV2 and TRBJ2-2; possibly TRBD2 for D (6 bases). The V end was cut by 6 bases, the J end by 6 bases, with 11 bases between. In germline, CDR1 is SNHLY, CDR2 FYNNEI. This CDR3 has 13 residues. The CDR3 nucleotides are TGTGCCAGCAGGGAGGGGCTGGCCGGGGAGCTGTTTTTT. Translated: CASREGLAGELFF.

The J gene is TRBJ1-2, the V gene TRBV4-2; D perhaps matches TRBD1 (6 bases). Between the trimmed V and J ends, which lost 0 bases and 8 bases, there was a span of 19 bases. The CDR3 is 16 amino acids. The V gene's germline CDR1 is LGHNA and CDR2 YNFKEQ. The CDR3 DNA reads TGTGCCAGCAGCCAAGATCTTACGGGGGGCCGAATCGGCTACACCTTC. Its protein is CASSQDLTGGRIGYTF.

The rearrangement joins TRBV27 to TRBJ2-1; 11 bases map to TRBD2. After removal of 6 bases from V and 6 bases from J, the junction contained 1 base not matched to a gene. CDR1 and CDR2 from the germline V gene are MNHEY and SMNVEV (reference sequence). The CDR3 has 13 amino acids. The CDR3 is CASRGLAVNEQFF. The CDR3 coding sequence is TGTGCCAGCAGGGGACTAGCGGTCAATGAGCAGTTCTTC.

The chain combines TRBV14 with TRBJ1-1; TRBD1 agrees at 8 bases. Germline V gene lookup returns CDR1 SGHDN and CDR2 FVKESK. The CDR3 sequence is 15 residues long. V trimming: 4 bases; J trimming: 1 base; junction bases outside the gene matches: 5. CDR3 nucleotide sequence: TGTGCCAGCAGCCTACGGACAGGGAGGAACACTGAAGCTTTCTTT. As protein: CASSLRTGRNTEAFF.

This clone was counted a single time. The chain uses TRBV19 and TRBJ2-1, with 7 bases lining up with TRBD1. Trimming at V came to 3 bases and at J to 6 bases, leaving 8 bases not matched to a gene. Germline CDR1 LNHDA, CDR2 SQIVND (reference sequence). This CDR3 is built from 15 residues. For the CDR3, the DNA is TGTGCCAGTAGTATTGGGACAGCTCTGGGCAATGAGCAGTTCTTC. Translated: CASSIGTALGNEQFF.